The sequence of this T cell receptor beta chain was determined in a study of identical twins. The CDR3 length is 13 residues. Germline V gene sequence: CDR1 SGHRS, CDR2 YFSETQ. Trimming took 4 bases from V and 8 from J; bases not matched to a gene: 8. This clonotype has ten or more counts. Using its own MiXCR run on the 5' RACE reads, TCRdb lists one record per CDR3 protein. The sample has 450,000 or so distinct CDR3 sequences; approximately 17% are singletons. Source material: naive T cells sorted from blood. The clonotype was recovered from a middle-aged man in good health. This chain links TRBV5-1 with TRBJ1-2; 7 positions agree with TRBD1. CDR3 sequence: CASSTDRRGGYTF. Here the CDR3 DNA reads TGCGCCAGCAGCACGGACAGGCGGGGCGGCTACACCTTC.